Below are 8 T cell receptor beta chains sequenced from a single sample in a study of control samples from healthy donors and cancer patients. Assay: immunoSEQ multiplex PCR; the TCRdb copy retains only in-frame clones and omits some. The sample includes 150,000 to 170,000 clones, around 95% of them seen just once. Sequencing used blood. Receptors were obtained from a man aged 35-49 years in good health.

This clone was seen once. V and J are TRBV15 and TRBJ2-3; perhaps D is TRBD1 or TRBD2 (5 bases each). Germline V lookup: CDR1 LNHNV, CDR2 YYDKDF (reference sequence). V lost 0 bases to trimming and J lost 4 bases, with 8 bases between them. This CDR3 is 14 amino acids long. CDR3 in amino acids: CATSRDLGADTQYF. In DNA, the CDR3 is TGTGCCACCAGCAGAGATTTGGGGGCAGATACGCAGTATTTT. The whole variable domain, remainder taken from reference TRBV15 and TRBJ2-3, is DAMVIQNPRYQVTQFGKPVTLSCSQTLNHNVMYWYQQKSSQAPKLLFHYYDKDFNNEADTPDNFQSRRPNTSFCFLDIRSPGLGDTAMYLCATSRDLGADTQYFGPGTRLTVL.

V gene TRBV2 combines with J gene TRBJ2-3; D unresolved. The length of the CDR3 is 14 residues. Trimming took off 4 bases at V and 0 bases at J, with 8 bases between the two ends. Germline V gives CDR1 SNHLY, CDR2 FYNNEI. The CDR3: CASSVRPSTDTQYF. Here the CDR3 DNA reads TGTGCCAGCAGTGTTCGACCGAGCACAGATACGCAGTATTTT.

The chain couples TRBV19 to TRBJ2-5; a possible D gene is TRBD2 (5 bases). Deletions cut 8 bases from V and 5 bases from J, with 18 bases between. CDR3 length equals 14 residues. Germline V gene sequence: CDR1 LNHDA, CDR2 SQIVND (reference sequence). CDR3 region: CASGGSGVAETQYF. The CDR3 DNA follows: TGTGCCAGTGGAGGTAGTGGGGTAGCCGAGACCCAGTACTTC.

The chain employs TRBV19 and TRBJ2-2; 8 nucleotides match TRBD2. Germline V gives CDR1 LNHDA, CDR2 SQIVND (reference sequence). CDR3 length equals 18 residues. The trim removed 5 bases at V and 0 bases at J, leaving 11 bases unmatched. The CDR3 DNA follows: TGTGCCAGTAGTGTGCGGGGGGCCGCCACCCCGAACACCGGGGAGCTGTTTTTT. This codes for CASSVRGAATPNTGELFF.

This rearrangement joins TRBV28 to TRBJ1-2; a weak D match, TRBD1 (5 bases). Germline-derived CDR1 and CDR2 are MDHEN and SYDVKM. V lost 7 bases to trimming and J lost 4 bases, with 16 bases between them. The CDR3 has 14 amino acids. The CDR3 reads CASTIRQPLYGYTF. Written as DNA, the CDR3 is TGTGCCAGCACCATCCGACAGCCCCTCTATGGCTACACCTTC.

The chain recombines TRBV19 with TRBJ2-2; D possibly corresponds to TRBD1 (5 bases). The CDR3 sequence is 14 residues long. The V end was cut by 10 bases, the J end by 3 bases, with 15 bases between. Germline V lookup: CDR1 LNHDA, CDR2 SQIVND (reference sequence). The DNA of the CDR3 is TGTGCCACCTCGTGGGGCGCTGACACCGGGGAGCTGTTTTTT. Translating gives CATSWGADTGELFF.

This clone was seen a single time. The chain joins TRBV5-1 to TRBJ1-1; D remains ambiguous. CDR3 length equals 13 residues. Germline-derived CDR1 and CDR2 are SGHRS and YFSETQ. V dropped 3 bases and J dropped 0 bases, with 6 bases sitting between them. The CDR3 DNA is TGCGCCAGCAGCTACGACCTGAACACTGAAGCTTTCTTT. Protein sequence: CASSYDLNTEAFF.

In nucleotides, the CDR3 is TGCGCCAGCAGCCAAGCCCATTCCCGGACGGGAAAGAACACTGAAGCTTTCTTT. Translated, it gives CASSQAHSRTGKNTEAFF. The rearrangement links TRBV4-1 to TRBJ1-1; no firm D call. With 1 base removed from V and 1 base from J, the gap between germline ends came to 19 bases. The CDR3 is made up of 18 amino acids. Germline V lookup: CDR1 MGHRA, CDR2 YSYEKL.